These T cell receptor beta chains were read from a single sample in a study of shared clonotypes between healthy human individuals. Repertoires were generated with immunoSEQ multiplex PCR, while TCRdb's copy carries only in-frame clones and drops some. The sample records about 2.3 million clones, around 93% being singletons. The specimen sequenced was naive CD4+ T cells from PBMCs. These TCRs come from a man younger than 35 in good health. Some clones in this sample may be carry-over from other donors' samples. Both conserved end residues are part of each CDR3. The D gene is left open where the match is weak. Clone size, where shown, is once, few, many, or a class for clones that have expanded.

abundance,v_gene,d_gene,j_gene,CDR3aa,CDR3nt
NA,TRBV11-2,NA,TRBJ2-7,CASSLILQHLYEQYF,TGTGCCAGCAGCTTAATCCTCCAGCACCTATACGAGCAGTACTTC
NA,TRBV5-1,NA,TRBJ2-3,CASSLQGADTQYF,TGCGCCAGCAGCTTGCAAGGGGCAGATACGCAGTATTTT
NA,TRBV30,NA,TRBJ1-2,CAWSTRGGRYGYTF,TGTGCCTGGAGTACGCGGGGAGGGAGATATGGCTACACCTTC
NA,TRBV5-1,TRBD1,TRBJ1-3,CASSTGGFGNTIYF,TGCGCCAGCAGCACAGGGGGCTTCGGAAACACCATATATTTT
NA,TRBV7-3,NA,TRBJ2-1,CASSLGSSRELNEQFF,TGTGCCAGCAGCTTAGGGTCGAGCCGGGAGCTCAATGAGCAGTTCTTC
NA,TRBV6-1,NA,TRBJ2-1,CASSEAPAERGNEQFF,TGTGCCAGCAGTGAAGCTCCGGCTGAACGGGGCAATGAGCAGTTCTTC
NA,TRBV5-6,NA,TRBJ1-3,CASTWGFSGNTIYF,TGTGCCAGCACTTGGGGTTTTTCTGGAAACACCATATATTTT
NA,TRBV21-1,NA,TRBJ1-5,CASSSWTGGQPQHF,TGTGCCAGCAGCAGCTGGACAGGGGGCCAGCCCCAGCATTTT
NA,TRBV18,NA,TRBJ2-5,CASSSGIQETQYF,TGTGCCAGCTCTTCGGGAATCCAAGAGACCCAGTACTTC
NA,TRBV15,NA,TRBJ1-5,CATSRQGSQPQHF,TGTGCCACCAGCAGACAGGGGAGCCAGCCCCAGCATTTT
NA,TRBV5-1,NA,TRBJ2-7,CASSFSFYEQYF,TGCGCCAGCAGCTTCAGTTTCTACGAGCAGTACTTC
once,TRBV5-6,NA,TRBJ2-1,CASSLEARGVPSEQFF,TGTGCCAGCAGCTTGGAGGCCAGGGGAGTTCCCAGTGAGCAGTTCTTC
NA,TRBV28,TRBD1,TRBJ1-1,CATRGLGQGDTEAFF,TGTGCCACCAGGGGGCTCGGACAGGGGGACACTGAAGCTTTCTTT
NA,TRBV6-5,TRBD2,TRBJ2-7,CASSYGIAGGQNEQYF,TGTGCCAGCAGTTACGGCATAGCGGGAGGACAAAACGAGCAGTACTTC
few,TRBV15,NA,TRBJ1-1,CATSRSGTEAFF,TGTGCCACCAGCAGGAGTGGCACTGAAGCTTTCTTT
NA,TRBV16,NA,TRBJ1-1,CASSQSSADSLNTEAFF,TGTGCCAGCAGCCAATCTTCAGCGGACAGTCTAAACACTGAAGCTTTCTTT
NA,TRBV28,NA,TRBJ2-5,CASSLSVLQTQYF,TGTGCCAGCAGTTTATCGGTTTTACAGACCCAGTACTTC
NA,TRBV10-1,NA,TRBJ1-3,CASSEYPGSGNTIYF,TGCGCCAGCAGTGAGTATCCCGGATCTGGAAACACCATATATTTT